This paragraph reports one TCR beta chain. This sample was taken from a study of T cell changes during pregnancy in multiple sclerosis. Data came from immunoSEQ multiplex PCR; TCRdb stores just in-frame clones and leaves some out. The table records more than 90,000 clones, about 91% of them present only once. V was shortened by 6 bases and J by 1 base, with 10 bases between the two germline ends. CDR3 size: 14 residues. Germline values: CDR1 SNHLY, CDR2 FYNNEI. This sequence originates from a female donor with multiple sclerosis, enrolled in a pregnancy study. The sample here was peripheral blood, taken in the second trimester of pregnancy. The rearrangement uses TRBV2 and TRBJ1-5; the D is unclear. The CDR3 here is CASRLDTSNQPQHF. For the CDR3, the DNA is TGTGCCAGCAGACTCGACACGAGCAATCAGCCCCAGCATTTT.